This T cell receptor (beta chain) derives from a study of vaccination effects on CD4 cells after COVID-19. Notes on the study in general: Whether induced by infection or by vaccine, clones showed marked clonal contraction late after vaccination.

This clone turned up a few times. Its target is unknown. Germline trimming cut 5 bases from V and 0 bases from J; bases unmatched to any gene: 10. The CDR3 consists of 17 residues. Per the germline V gene, CDR1 is SGHTA and CDR2 is FQGNSA. The data were produced by immunoSEQ multiplex PCR, yet TCRdb's version contains in-frame clones alone and is incomplete. The repertoire consists of roughly 41,000 clones, with around 73% occurring once and the leading ten covering 6% to 8.5%. When about ten days of culture had elapsed, CD4+ T cells were isolated. The cohort was immunized with two doses of either the BNT162b2 or mRNA-1273 vaccine.

The sequence derives from a human donor who received a COVID-19 vaccine. The rearrangement uses TRBV7-2 and TRBJ1-2, with 9 bases aligning to TRBD1. The starting material was CD4+ T cells from PBMCs cultured without peptide, obtained after COVID-19 vaccination. The CDR3: CASSIPGQGFSNYGYTF. DNA for the CDR3: TGTGCCAGCAGCATCCCGGGACAGGGTTTCTCTAACTATGGCTACACCTTC.